These 20 T cell receptor beta chains were sequenced from one sample in a study of T cells expressing NK-cell markers. After re-calling the 5' RACE reads, TCRdb lists one entry per CDR3 protein, DNA absent. This table holds some 340,000 distinct CDR3 sequences. The sample consisted of blood T cells: a sorted CD56 or NKG2C T cell subset, CD4+ or CD8+ T cells, or bulk PBMC T cells (not recorded which). Receptors originate from a man aged 18 to 69 in good health.

The chain joins TRBV7-6 to TRBJ2-5; lacking DNA, the TRBD2 call made by TCRdb goes unchecked. The CDR3 runs to 17 residues. Looked up from germline, CDR1 is SGHVS and CDR2 is FNYEAQ. CDR3 amino acids: CASSLRVSAGRKETQYF.

The V and J genes are TRBV28 and TRBJ1-5; TCRdb returns TRBD1, unconfirmable since there is no DNA. The CDR3 is made up of 15 amino acids. Germline loops: CDR1 MDHEN, CDR2 SYDVKM. The CDR3 sequence is CASSLKGGPNQPQHF.

The chain carries TRBV5-1 and TRBJ2-3; TCRdb selects TRBD2, and the lack of DNA leaves this call unchecked. This CDR3 comprises 16 residues. Germline CDR1 and CDR2: SGHRS and YFSETQ. The CDR3 is CASSLGASGGRGTQYF.

J is TRBJ2-3 and V is TRBV7-9. Germline lookup yields CDR1 SEHNR and CDR2 FQNEAQ (reference sequence). The CDR3 runs to 11 residues. The CDR3 region is CASQQTDTQYF.

The chain couples TRBV20-1 to TRBJ1-4; with no DNA, the TCRdb D assignment of TRBD1 cannot be verified. The CDR3 is made up of 13 amino acids. The germline gives CDR1 DFQATT, CDR2 SNEGSKA (reference sequence). CDR3 sequence reads: CSASQGDNEKLFF.

The CDR3: CASSLEGQARVYGYTF. This chain joins TRBV7-2 and TRBJ1-2; TCRdb names TRBD1, which stays unverified in the absence of DNA. This CDR3 spans 16 amino acids. Germline values: CDR1 SGHTA, CDR2 FQGNSA.

The chain links TRBV28 to TRBJ2-5; TCRdb lists TRBD2, though no DNA is available to test this call. The CDR3 covers 12 residues. Germline V gene sequence: CDR1 MDHEN, CDR2 SYDVKM. CDR3 protein: CASSFGGATQYF.

The genes are TRBV6-5 and TRBJ1-2. Germline loops: CDR1 MNHEY, CDR2 SVGAGI. The CDR3 runs 16 residues. CDR3 loop: CASSYFDRTGGYGYTF.

The chain recombines TRBV5-4 with TRBJ2-3. The germline gives CDR1 SGHNT, CDR2 YYREEE (reference sequence). The CDR3 loop spans 15 amino acids. This CDR3 is CASSWWSNGLDTQYF.

V usage is TRBV10-3 and J usage is TRBJ2-1; checking the TCRdb D call of TRBD2 is not possible without DNA. Germline V gene data show CDR1 as ENHRY and CDR2 as SYGVKD. The CDR3 spans 16 residues. CDR3 protein: CAISGTLAGSYNEQFF.

This chain links TRBV18 with TRBJ2-7; TCRdb designates TRBD1, a call that cannot be tested without DNA. This CDR3 spans 17 amino acids. Germline CDR1 is KGHSH and CDR2 is LQKENI. This chain's CDR3 is CASSPSTSRGAWYEQYF.

The genes are TRBV7-2 and TRBJ2-2; TCRdb reports TRBD1, a call that lacks DNA to check it against. The CDR3 length is 16 residues. CDR1 and CDR2 (germline): SGHTA, FQGNSA. CDR3 loop: CASSSSGTVNTGELFF.

This chain uses TRBV7-2 with TRBJ2-2; TCRdb's D call of TRBD1 is untestable without DNA. The V gene's germline CDR1 is SGHTA and CDR2 FQGNSA. The CDR3 runs 17 residues. The CDR3 here is CASSWGLDRIFSGELFF.

The CDR3 reads CSARGGSGGTNIQYF. V usage is TRBV20-1 and J usage is TRBJ2-4; no DNA is available, so the TRBD2 call from TCRdb remains unchecked. Germline V gene sequence: CDR1 DFQATT, CDR2 SNEGSKA (reference sequence). This CDR3 has 15 residues.

V and J are TRBV30 and TRBJ1-4; lacking DNA, the TRBD1 call made by TCRdb goes unchecked. The CDR3 is 14 residues long. Germline CDR1 GTSNPN, CDR2 SVGIG (reference sequence). The CDR3 region is CAWRSGGGFEKLFF.

The CDR3 spells CSATSRTGQSSGNTIYF. The V call is TRBV20-1, the J call TRBJ1-3; absent DNA, TCRdb's TRBD1 call cannot be checked. CDR3 length: 17 amino acids. Germline assignment: CDR1 DFQATT and CDR2 SNEGSKA (reference sequence).

The genes are TRBV19 and TRBJ2-1; absent DNA, TCRdb's TRBD1 call cannot be checked. The germline gives CDR1 LNHDA, CDR2 SQIVND (reference sequence). The CDR3 sequence is 19 residues long. The chain's CDR3 is CASSFPGTGWTSGGLDKFF.

The J gene is TRBJ2-3, the V gene TRBV12-3 or TRBV12-4; without DNA, the TCRdb call of TRBD1 cannot be checked. This CDR3 contains 13 residues. This chain's CDR3 is CASSSTGHGAQYF.

The V and J genes are TRBV7-8 and TRBJ1-5; TCRdb designates TRBD1, a call that cannot be tested without DNA. There are 16 residues in the CDR3. Germline CDR1 reads SGHVS; CDR2 reads FQNEAQ. The CDR3 loop reads CASSLGGDRENQPQHF.

V and J are TRBV25-1 and TRBJ1-4; TCRdb returns TRBD1, unconfirmable since there is no DNA. The CDR3 spans 15 residues. Germline V gives CDR1 MGHDK, CDR2 SYGVNS. The CDR3 sequence: CASALLGTRGEKLFF.